This TCR beta chain was captured by sequencing in a study of cytomegalovirus exposure and HLA in healthy donors. The study's findings and limits: Per a later analysis, 15,000 to 20,000 TCR beta sequences showed association with HLA alleles at 0.05 false discovery rate.

Looked up from germline, CDR1 is SGHVS and CDR2 is FQNEAQ. The germline V and J ends were trimmed by 0 bases and 4 bases, with 9 bases remaining between them. This CDR3 comprises 14 residues. PCR employed 60 Vbeta and 13 Jbeta primers. Source study methods: An analysis that came later counted 80 million or so unique TCR beta chains, around 12 million shared. The data were produced by immunoSEQ multiplex PCR, yet TCRdb's version contains in-frame clones alone and is incomplete. V, J and clone size were drawn from that table, and D and trimming were deduced from the DNA. This sample carries around 100,000 clones, 70% to 80% of them seen once, and the ten largest clones take roughly 2.7%. This clone was counted only a few times. Its antigen remains unknown.

The receptor's source is a man between 50 and 59 years old in good health and CMV-seropositive. The sample was PBMCs. The V gene is TRBV7-8, the J gene TRBJ1-2; D not certain. In nucleotides, the CDR3 is TGTGCCAGCAGCTTAGCGCTTGAGGGCTATGGCTACACCTTC. Amino acid sequence: CASSLALEGYGYTF.